Each of the 27 T cell receptor beta chains below was sequenced from the same sample in a study of regulatory T cells in long-lasting Graves disease. Time point reported: newly diagnosed GD, antithyroid drugs for less than 3 months. Researchers made the TCR library from RNA that was extracted from PBMCs. Combining iRepertoire HTBI primers with Arm-PCR of CDR3 regions, the authors built TCR beta libraries. Each CDR3 protein gets one entry after TCRdb re-called the multiplex PCR reads with MiXCR. The table records about 360,000 distinct CDR3 sequences, roughly 15% of them present only once. This sample was shared with a second study, whose subject was T cells in Graves' hyperthyroidism and ophthalmopathy.

Here the sequenced sample was peripheral blood mononuclear cells (PBMCs), taken at new diagnosis, from a patient treated with antithyroid drugs. The receptor source for this set is a woman under 30 with Graves disease.

The genes are TRBV25-1 and TRBJ2-7, with a possible D match to TRBD2 (6 bases). Germline loops: CDR1 MGHDK, CDR2 SYGVNS. Trimming removed 5 bases at V and 0 bases at J, with 17 bases between. The CDR3 totals 16 residues. CDR3: CASSRHSGPSSYEQYF. The CDR3, as DNA: TGTGCCAGCAGTCGGCATAGCGGCCCCAGCTCCTACGAGCAGTACTTC.

This clonotype showed up many times. This rearrangement joins TRBV2 to TRBJ1-1; no reliable D call. This CDR3 spans 11 amino acids. Germline V gene data show CDR1 as SNHLY and CDR2 as FYNNEI. V dropped 4 bases and J dropped 5 bases, with 5 bases sitting between them. In DNA, the CDR3 is TGTGCCAGCAGTGGAGAAACTGAAGCTTTCTTT. Its translation: CASSGETEAFF.

The chain couples TRBV20-1 to TRBJ2-7; D not resolved. Deletions cut 2 bases from V and 1 base from J, with 12 bases between. The germline V gene has CDR1 DFQATT and CDR2 SNEGSKA (reference sequence). The CDR3 has 14 amino acids. The CDR3 loop is CSARPVPGSYEQYF. The DNA of the CDR3 is TGCAGTGCTAGACCAGTCCCTGGGTCCTACGAGCAGTACTTC.

This clonotype was recorded many times. The J gene is TRBJ1-2, the V gene TRBV7-9; possibly TRBD1 for D (5 bases). The CDR3 runs 15 residues. The V gene lost 1 base and the J gene lost 3 bases, with 12 bases spanning the gap. Germline CDR1 is SEHNR and CDR2 is FQNEAQ (reference sequence). In DNA, the CDR3 is TGTGCCAGCAGCTTAGAATGGGACCTTGACTATGGCTACACCTTC. Residues: CASSLEWDLDYGYTF.

This chain links TRBV5-1 with TRBJ2-1, with D perhaps TRBD1 (8 bases). V was trimmed by 4 bases and J by 8 bases, leaving 19 bases between them. Germline lookup yields CDR1 SGHRS and CDR2 YFSETQ. This CDR3 comprises 15 residues. The CDR3 DNA is TGCGCCAGCAGCAGCCAGGAACAGGGGGGGTATGAGCAGTTCTTC. It yields the protein CASSSQEQGGYEQFF.

This clonotype was observed a few times. The rearrangement uses TRBV15 and TRBJ2-5; D is undetermined. In germline, CDR1 is LNHNV, CDR2 YYDKDF (reference sequence). The germline V and J ends were trimmed by 0 bases and 5 bases, with 13 bases remaining between them. The CDR3 consists of 15 residues. As DNA, the CDR3 is TGTGCCACCAGCAGAGATTCCAGTAGCCGGGAGACCCAGTACTTC. Its translation: CATSRDSSSRETQYF.

This clonotype was observed at least ten times. The V gene is TRBV2, the J gene TRBJ2-7; 14 bases line up with TRBD2. The germline V gene has CDR1 SNHLY and CDR2 FYNNEI. The ends lost 2 bases at V and 6 bases at J; junction bases unmatched: 6. CDR3 length: 16 amino acids. In nucleotides, the CDR3 is TGTGCCAGCAGTGAACTACGCGGGACTAGCGGGGGCGAGCAGTACTTC. Translation: CASSELRGTSGGEQYF.

This clonotype was seen at least ten times. This sequence joins TRBV3-1 and TRBJ1-3; no clear D. The CDR3 contains 12 residues. Germline CDR1 reads LGHDT; CDR2 reads YNNKEL (reference sequence). Trimming left V 4 bases short and J 4 bases short, with 5 bases between. CDR3 in DNA: TGTGCCAGCAGCCTTCCGGGAAACACCATATATTTT. Its translation is CASSLPGNTIYF.

This clonotype was recorded at least ten times. This chain joins TRBV28 and TRBJ1-2; no reliable D call. This CDR3 has 13 residues. V dropped 7 bases and J dropped 3 bases, with 12 bases sitting between them. CDR1 is MDHEN, CDR2 SYDVKM, per germline. DNA of the CDR3: TGTGCCAGCACCCGCGGAGGGTACTATGGCTACACCTTC. It encodes CASTRGGYYGYTF.

At least ten counts were recorded for this clonotype. The V call is TRBV3-1, the J call TRBJ1-5; D gene ambiguous. The germline V gene has CDR1 LGHDT and CDR2 YNNKEL (reference sequence). This CDR3 contains 14 residues. V was shortened by 3 bases and J by 1 base, with 7 bases between the two germline ends. The CDR3 reads CASSQGLSNQPQHF. In nucleotides, the CDR3 is TGTGCCAGCAGCCAGGGCTTAAGCAATCAGCCCCAGCATTTT.

The chain carries TRBV7-9 and TRBJ2-1; D call uncertain. The CDR3 has 12 residues. CDR1 and CDR2 (germline): SEHNR, FQNEAQ (reference sequence). This CDR3 is CAGGFTYNEQFF. The DNA of the CDR3 is TGTGCGGGCGGTTTTACCTACAATGAGCAGTTCTTC.

This clonotype was observed a few times. The J gene is TRBJ1-2, the V gene TRBV5-1; D is perhaps TRBD1 (5 bases). V lost 3 bases to trimming and J lost 4 bases, with 16 bases between them. From germline, CDR1 is SGHRS and CDR2 YFSETQ. The CDR3 length is 15 residues. The CDR3 DNA sequence: TGCGCCAGCAGCTCCACTCCCGGGGCTCCCTATGGCTACACCTTC. Protein sequence: CASSSTPGAPYGYTF. Supplemented by reference TRBV5-1 and TRBJ1-2, the full variable domain reads KAGVTQTPRYLIKTRGQQVTLSCSPISGHRSVSWYQQTPGQGLQFLFEYFSETQRNKGNFPGRFSGRQFSNSRSEMNVSTLELGDSALYLCASSSTPGAPYGYTFGSGTRLTVV.

Many counts were recorded for this clonotype. V and J are TRBV9 and TRBJ2-7; a possible D gene is TRBD1 (6 bases). V was pared by 0 bases and J by 3 bases, with 13 bases between. This CDR3 comprises 15 residues. CDR1 is SGDLS, CDR2 YYNGEE, per germline. DNA for the CDR3: TGTGCCAGCAGCGTAGACGGACAGAATCGCTACGAGCAGTACTTC. It yields the protein CASSVDGQNRYEQYF.

This clonotype was counted many times. The J gene is TRBJ2-7, the V gene TRBV28; 8 bases are a match to TRBD1. J gave up 6 bases and V 5 bases, and 9 bases lay outside the gene matches. This CDR3 has 14 amino acids. Germline V gives CDR1 MDHEN, CDR2 SYDVKM. CDR3 nucleotide sequence: TGTGCCAGCAGTACACAGGGGGGTTATCGCGAGCAGTACTTC. This sequence encodes CASSTQGGYREQYF.

There are many counts of this clonotype. The rearrangement uses TRBV7-9 and TRBJ2-1; 10 nucleotides align to TRBD2. The CDR3 extends over 19 amino acids. V trimming: 2 bases; J trimming: 8 bases; junction bases outside the gene matches: 18. CDR1 is SEHNR and CDR2 is FQNEAQ in the germline V gene (reference sequence). The DNA of the CDR3 is TGTGCCAGCAGCTTATCCGCTAGCGGGGGAGGCCACGGGCTGGATGAGCAGTTCTTC. Its translation: CASSLSASGGGHGLDEQFF.

This clonotype has just a few counts. The V and J genes are TRBV5-1 and TRBJ1-1; maybe TRBD1 (6 bases). This CDR3 comprises 14 residues. Germline V gene sequence: CDR1 SGHRS, CDR2 YFSETQ. Trimming pared 0 bases from V and 4 bases from J, leaving 10 bases between. CDR3 sequence reads: CASSLVAGATEAFF. The CDR3 DNA reads as TGCGCCAGCAGCTTGGTGGCAGGGGCCACTGAAGCTTTCTTT.

This clonotype was recorded at least ten times. This chain joins TRBV7-8 and TRBJ2-4; perhaps TRBD2 as D (5 bases). This CDR3 is built from 17 residues. The V gene lost 0 bases and the J gene lost 1 base, with 13 bases spanning the gap. The germline CDR1 and CDR2 sequences are SGHVS and FQNEAQ. CDR3 bases: TGTGCCAGCAGCTTAGCGCTTAGGAGGTCGGCCAAAAACATTCAGTACTTC. This encodes CASSLALRRSAKNIQYF.

As to this clonotype: A junction boundary mismatches the germline segment, possibly from a read error. The chain combines TRBV5-1 with TRBJ2-5; 8 positions match TRBD2. The CDR3 has 15 residues. Germline CDR1 SGHRS, CDR2 YFSETQ. Here the CDR3 reads CASTVVAGIDATQDF. CDR3 bases: TGCGCCAGCACGGTCGTAGCGGGGATAGATGCGACCCAGGACTTC.

This clonotype was detected many times. J is TRBJ1-1 and V is TRBV7-6; 9 bases match TRBD1. Germline CDR1 reads SGHVS; CDR2 reads FNYEAQ. V dropped 5 bases and J dropped 5; count of bases not matched to a gene: 9. This CDR3 comprises 15 residues. CDR3 DNA: TGTGCCAGCAGCGCTCAACAGGGGGCAAGGACTGAAGCTTTCTTT. Its protein is CASSAQQGARTEAFF.

The V and J genes are TRBV2 and TRBJ2-7, with 16 bases fitting TRBD2. The CDR3 length is 16 residues. V was pared by 4 bases and J by 9 bases, with 9 bases of the junction left unmatched. CDR1 is SNHLY and CDR2 is FYNNEI in the germline V gene. CDR3 DNA: TGTGCCAGCAGTGGGCCGGGACTAGCGGGGGGGGTTTTGCAGTACTTC. It specifies CASSGPGLAGGVLQYF.

The chain combines TRBV7-2 with TRBJ2-2; tentative D call: TRBD2 (6 bases). V was pared by 5 bases and J by 6 bases, with 19 bases between. The germline CDR1 and CDR2 sequences are SGHTA and FQGNSA. The CDR3 extends over 16 amino acids. The CDR3 sequence: CASSTRTKRGSGELFF. For the CDR3, the DNA is TGTGCCAGCAGCACTAGGACTAAAAGAGGGTCCGGGGAGCTGTTTTTT.

This clonotype was counted only a few times. The chain employs TRBV4-1 and TRBJ1-2; TRBD1 might be the D (6 bases). Trimming shortened V by 4 bases and J by 8 bases, and 14 bases separated the two germline ends. The CDR3 spans 13 residues. The germline gives CDR1 MGHRA, CDR2 YSYEKL. CDR3 in DNA: TGCGCCAGCAGCCGGGCAGGGGAACGGGGCTACACCTTC. Translation gives CASSRAGERGYTF.

This clonotype was counted ten times or more. This sequence joins TRBV29-1 and TRBJ2-4, with D perhaps matching TRBD2 (5 bases). Germline V gives CDR1 SQVTM, CDR2 ANQGSEA. With 4 bases removed from V and 4 bases from J, the gap between germline ends came to 11 bases. The CDR3 spans 13 residues. Written as DNA, the CDR3 is TGCAGCGTTGTCCGTCCGGGGAAAAACATTCAGTACTTC. Amino acids: CSVVRPGKNIQYF.

This clonotype showed up many times. The chain joins TRBV7-3 to TRBJ2-5; TRBD1 or TRBD2 may be the D gene (5 bases each). The V gene lost 5 bases and the J gene lost 5 bases, with 12 bases spanning the gap. The CDR3 extends over 13 amino acids. CDR1 is SGHTA and CDR2 is FQGTGA in the germline V gene. This chain's CDR3 is CASSAGTGETQYF. Here the CDR3 DNA reads TGTGCCAGCAGCGCTGGGACCGGGGAGACCCAGTACTTC.

Many counts were recorded for this clonotype. CDR3 sequence: CASSESGTGGYTF. The CDR3 coding sequence is TGTGCCAGCAGTGAAAGCGGGACGGGTGGCTACACCTTC. The gene calls are TRBV6-1 and TRBJ1-2; TRBD1 might be the D (5 bases). The CDR3 contains 13 residues. Germline CDR1 MNHNS, CDR2 SASEGT. Trimming shortened V by 2 bases and J by 7 bases, and 11 bases separated the two germline ends.

The J gene is TRBJ1-6, the V gene TRBV6-1; possible D gene TRBD1, 5 bases. Germline lookup yields CDR1 MNHNS and CDR2 SASEGT. The CDR3 contains 14 residues. V was trimmed by 2 bases and J by 9 bases, leaving 11 bases between them. The CDR3 nucleotides read TGTGCCAGCAGTGAACGGGACGCTAGTTCACCCCTCCACTTT. Its protein product is CASSERDASSPLHF.

V and J are TRBV12-3 or TRBV12-4 and TRBJ2-2, with D unresolved. Trimming removed 7 bases from V and 6 bases from J, with 12 bases in between. The CDR3 has 13 amino acids. CDR3 in amino acids: CASKGTRSGELFF. CDR3 DNA sequence: TGTGCCAGCAAAGGAACCCGCTCCGGGGAGCTGTTTTTT.